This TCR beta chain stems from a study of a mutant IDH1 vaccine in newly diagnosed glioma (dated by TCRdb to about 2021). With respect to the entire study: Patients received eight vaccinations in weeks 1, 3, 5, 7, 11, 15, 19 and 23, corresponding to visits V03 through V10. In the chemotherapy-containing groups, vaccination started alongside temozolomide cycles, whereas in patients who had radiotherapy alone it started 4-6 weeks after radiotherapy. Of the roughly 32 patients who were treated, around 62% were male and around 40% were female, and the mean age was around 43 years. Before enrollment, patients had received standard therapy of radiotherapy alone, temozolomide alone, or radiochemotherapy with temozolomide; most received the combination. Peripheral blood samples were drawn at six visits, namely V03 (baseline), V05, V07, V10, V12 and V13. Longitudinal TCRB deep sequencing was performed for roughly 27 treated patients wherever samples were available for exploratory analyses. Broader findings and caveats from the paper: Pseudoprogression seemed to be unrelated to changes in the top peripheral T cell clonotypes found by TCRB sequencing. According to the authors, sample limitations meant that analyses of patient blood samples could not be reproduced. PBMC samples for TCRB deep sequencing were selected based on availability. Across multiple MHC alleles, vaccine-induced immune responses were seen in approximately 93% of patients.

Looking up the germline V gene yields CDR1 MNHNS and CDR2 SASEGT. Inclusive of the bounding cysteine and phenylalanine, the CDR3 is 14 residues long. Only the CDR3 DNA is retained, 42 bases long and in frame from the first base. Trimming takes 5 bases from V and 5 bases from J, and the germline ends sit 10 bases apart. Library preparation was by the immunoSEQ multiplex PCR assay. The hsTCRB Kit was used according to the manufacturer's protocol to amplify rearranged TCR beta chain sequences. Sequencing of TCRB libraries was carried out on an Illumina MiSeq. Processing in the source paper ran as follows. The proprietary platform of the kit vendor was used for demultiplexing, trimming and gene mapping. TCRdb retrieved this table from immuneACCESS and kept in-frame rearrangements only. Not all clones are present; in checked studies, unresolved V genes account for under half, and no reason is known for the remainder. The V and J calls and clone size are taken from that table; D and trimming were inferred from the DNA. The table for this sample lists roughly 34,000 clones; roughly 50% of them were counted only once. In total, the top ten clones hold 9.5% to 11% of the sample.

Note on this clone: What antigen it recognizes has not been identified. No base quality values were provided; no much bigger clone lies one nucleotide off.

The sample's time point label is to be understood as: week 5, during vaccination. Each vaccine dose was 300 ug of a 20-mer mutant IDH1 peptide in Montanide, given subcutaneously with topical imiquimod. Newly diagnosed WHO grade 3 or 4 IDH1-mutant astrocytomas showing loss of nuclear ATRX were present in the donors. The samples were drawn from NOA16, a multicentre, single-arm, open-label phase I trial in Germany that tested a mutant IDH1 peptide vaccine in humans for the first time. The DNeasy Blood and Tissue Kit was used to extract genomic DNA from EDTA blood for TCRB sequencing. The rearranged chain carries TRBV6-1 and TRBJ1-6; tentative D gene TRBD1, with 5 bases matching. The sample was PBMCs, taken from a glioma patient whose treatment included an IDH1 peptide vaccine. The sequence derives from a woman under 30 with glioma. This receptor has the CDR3 CASSRDGHNSPLHF. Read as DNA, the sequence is TGTGCCAGCAGTAGGGACGGACATAATTCACCCCTCCACTTT.